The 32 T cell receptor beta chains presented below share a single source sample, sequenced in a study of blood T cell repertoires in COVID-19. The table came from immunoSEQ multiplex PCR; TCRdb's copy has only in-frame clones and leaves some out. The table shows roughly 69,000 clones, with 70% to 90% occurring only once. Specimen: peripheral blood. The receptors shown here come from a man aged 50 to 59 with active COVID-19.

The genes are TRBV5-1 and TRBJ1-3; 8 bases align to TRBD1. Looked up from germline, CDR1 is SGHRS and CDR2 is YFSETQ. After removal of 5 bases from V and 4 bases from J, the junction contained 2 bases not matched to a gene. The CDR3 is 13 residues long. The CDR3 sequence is CASRRDRGNTIYF. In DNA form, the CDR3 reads TGCGCCAGCAGACGGGACAGGGGAAACACCATATATTTT.

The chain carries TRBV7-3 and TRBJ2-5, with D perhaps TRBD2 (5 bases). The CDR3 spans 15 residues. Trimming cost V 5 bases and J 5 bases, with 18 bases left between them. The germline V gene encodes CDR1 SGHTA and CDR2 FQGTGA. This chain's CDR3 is CASSETVASTETQYF. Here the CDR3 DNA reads TGTGCCAGCAGCGAGACCGTCGCTAGCACGGAGACCCAGTACTTC.

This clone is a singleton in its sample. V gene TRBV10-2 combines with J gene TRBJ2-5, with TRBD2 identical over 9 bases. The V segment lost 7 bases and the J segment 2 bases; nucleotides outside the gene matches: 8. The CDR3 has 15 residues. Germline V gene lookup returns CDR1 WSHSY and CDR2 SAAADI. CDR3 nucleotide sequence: TGCGCCAGCACTAGAGTCGCGGGAGGGCAAGAGACCCAGTACTTC. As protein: CASTRVAGGQETQYF.

The CDR3 region is CASSPLEGAGTEAFF. In nucleotides, the CDR3 is TGTGCCAGCTCACCATTGGAGGGGGCTGGTACTGAAGCTTTCTTT. This chain joins TRBV18 and TRBJ1-1, with 7 positions matching TRBD1. There are 15 residues in the CDR3. CDR1 is KGHSH and CDR2 is LQKENI in the germline V gene. With V trimmed by 2 bases and J by 5 bases, 8 bases remained unmatched.

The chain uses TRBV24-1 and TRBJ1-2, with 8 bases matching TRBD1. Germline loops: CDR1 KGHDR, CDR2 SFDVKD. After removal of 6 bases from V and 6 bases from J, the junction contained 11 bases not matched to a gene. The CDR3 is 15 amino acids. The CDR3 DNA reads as TGTGCCACCAGTCCTGGGACAGGAGCTGCTAATGGCTACACCTTC. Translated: CATSPGTGAANGYTF.

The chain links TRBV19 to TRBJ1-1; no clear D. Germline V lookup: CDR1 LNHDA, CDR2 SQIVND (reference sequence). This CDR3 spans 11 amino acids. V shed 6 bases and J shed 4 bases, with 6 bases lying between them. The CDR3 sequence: CASRRSTEAFF. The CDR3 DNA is TGTGCCAGTAGACGGAGCACTGAAGCTTTCTTT.

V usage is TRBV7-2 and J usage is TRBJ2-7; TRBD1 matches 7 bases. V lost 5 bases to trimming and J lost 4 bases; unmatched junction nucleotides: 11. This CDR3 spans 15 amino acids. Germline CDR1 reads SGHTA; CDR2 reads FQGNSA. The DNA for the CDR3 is TGTGCCAGCAGCCCGAACAGGGGCAGAGATTACGAGCAGTACTTC. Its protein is CASSPNRGRDYEQYF. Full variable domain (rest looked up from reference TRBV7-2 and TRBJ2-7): GAGVSQSPSNKVTEKGKDVELRCDPISGHTALYWYRQSLGQGLEFLIYFQGNSAPDKSGLPSDRFSAERTGGSVSTLTIQRTQQEDSAVYLCASSPNRGRDYEQYFGPGTRLTVT.

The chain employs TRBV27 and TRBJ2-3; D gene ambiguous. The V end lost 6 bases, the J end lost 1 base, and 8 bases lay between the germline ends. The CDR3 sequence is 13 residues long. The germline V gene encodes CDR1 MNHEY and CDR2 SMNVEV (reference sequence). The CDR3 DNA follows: TGTGCCAGCAGGTCGCGGCGCACAGATACGCAGTATTTT. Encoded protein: CASRSRRTDTQYF.

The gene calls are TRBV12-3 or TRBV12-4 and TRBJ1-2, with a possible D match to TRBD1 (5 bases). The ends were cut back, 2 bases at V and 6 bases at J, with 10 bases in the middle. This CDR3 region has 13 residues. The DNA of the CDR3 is TGTGCCAGCAGTTTAAGGGCAGGGAATGGCTACACCTTC. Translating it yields CASSLRAGNGYTF.

The CDR3, as DNA: TGCGCCAGCAGCTTGGTGGGGGCGGCGGTCCCTGAAGCTTTCTTT. Its protein product is CASSLVGAAVPEAFF. This chain connects TRBV5-1 to TRBJ1-1; the D gene is possibly TRBD1 (6 bases). The CDR3 loop spans 15 amino acids. Germline lookup yields CDR1 SGHRS and CDR2 YFSETQ. The V end was cut by 0 bases, the J end by 6 bases, with 15 bases between.

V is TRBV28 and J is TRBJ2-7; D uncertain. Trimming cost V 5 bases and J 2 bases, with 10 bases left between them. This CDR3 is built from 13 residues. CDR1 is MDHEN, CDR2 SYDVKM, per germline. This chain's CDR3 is CASSKAVPYEQYF. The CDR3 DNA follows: TGTGCCAGCAGTAAGGCGGTTCCCTACGAGCAGTACTTC. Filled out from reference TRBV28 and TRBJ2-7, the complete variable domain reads DVKVTQSSRYLVKRTGEKVFLECVQDMDHENMFWYRQDPGLGLRLIYFSYDVKMKEKGDIPEGYSVSREKKERFSLILESASTNQTSMYLCASSKAVPYEQYFGPGTRLTVT.

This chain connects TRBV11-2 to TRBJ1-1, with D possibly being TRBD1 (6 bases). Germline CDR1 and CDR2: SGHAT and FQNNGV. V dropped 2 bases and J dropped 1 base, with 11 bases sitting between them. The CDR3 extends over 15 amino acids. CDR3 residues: CASSLQGTKNTEAFF. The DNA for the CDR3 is TGTGCCAGCAGCTTACAAGGGACAAAGAACACTGAAGCTTTCTTT.

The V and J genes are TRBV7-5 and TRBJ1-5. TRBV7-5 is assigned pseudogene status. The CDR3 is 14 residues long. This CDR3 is CVRSFTSSNQPQHF. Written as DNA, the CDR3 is TGTGTCAGAAGCTTTACGAGTAGCAATCAGCCCCAGCATTTT.

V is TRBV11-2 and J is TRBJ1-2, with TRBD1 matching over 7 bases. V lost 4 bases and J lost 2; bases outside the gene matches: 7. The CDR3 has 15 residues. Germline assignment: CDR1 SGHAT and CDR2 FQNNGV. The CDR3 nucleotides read TGTGCCAGCAGCTCCGACAGGGCTCTAAACTATGGCTACACCTTC. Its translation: CASSSDRALNYGYTF.

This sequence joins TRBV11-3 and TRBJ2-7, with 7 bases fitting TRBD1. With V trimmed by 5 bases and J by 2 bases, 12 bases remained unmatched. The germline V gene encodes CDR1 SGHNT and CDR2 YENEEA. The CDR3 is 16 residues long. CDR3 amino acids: CASSHTWGTVTYEQYF. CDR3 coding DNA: TGTGCCAGCAGCCACACGTGGGGGACAGTAACCTACGAGCAGTACTTC.

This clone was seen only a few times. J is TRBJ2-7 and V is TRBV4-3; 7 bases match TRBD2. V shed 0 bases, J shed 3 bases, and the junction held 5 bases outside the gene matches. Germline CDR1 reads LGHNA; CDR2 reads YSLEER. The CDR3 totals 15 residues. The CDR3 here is CASSQEAGNIYEQYF. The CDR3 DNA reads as TGCGCCAGCAGCCAAGAAGCGGGGAACATCTACGAGCAGTACTTC.

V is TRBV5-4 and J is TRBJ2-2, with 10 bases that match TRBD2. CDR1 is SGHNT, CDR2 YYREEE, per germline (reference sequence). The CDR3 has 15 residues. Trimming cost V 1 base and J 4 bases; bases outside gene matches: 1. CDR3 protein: CASSLWTSGTGELFF. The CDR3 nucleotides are TGTGCCAGCAGCTTGTGGACTAGCGGCACCGGGGAGCTGTTTTTT.

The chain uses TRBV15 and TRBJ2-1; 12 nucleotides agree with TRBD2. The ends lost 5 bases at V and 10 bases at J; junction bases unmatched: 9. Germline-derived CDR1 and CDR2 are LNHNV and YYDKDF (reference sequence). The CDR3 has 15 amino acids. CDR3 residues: CATSGPSGGAGEQFF. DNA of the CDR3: TGTGCCACCAGCGGACCTAGCGGGGGGGCTGGCGAGCAGTTCTTC. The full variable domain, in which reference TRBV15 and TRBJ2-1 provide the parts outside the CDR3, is DAMVIQNPRYQVTQFGKPVTLSCSQTLNHNVMYWYQQKSSQAPKLLFHYYDKDFNNEADTPDNFQSRRPNTSFCFLDIRSPGLGDTAMYLCATSGPSGGAGEQFFGPGTRLTVL.

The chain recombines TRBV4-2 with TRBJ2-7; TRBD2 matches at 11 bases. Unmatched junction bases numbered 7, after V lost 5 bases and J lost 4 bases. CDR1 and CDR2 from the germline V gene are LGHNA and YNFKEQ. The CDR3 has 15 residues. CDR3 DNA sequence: TGTGCCAGCAGCGAAGGGACTAGCGGAGTGTACGAGCAGTACTTC. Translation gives CASSEGTSGVYEQYF.

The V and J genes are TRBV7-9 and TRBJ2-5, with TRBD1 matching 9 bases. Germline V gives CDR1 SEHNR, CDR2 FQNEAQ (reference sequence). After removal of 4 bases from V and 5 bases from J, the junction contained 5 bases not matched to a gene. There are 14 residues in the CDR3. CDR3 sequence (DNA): TGTGCCAGCAGCTCCCACAGGGGGCAGGAGACCCAGTACTTC. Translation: CASSSHRGQETQYF.

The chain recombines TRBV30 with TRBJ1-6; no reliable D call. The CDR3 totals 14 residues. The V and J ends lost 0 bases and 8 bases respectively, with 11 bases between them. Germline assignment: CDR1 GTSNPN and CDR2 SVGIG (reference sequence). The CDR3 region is CAWSVGRSDSPLHF. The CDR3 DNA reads TGTGCCTGGAGTGTGGGCAGGTCTGATTCACCCCTCCACTTT.

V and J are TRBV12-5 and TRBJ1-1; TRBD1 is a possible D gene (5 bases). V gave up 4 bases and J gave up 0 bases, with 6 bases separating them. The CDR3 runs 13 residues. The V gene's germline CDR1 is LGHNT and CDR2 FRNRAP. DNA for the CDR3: TGTGCTAGTGGTTCAGGGATGAACACTGAAGCTTTCTTT. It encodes CASGSGMNTEAFF. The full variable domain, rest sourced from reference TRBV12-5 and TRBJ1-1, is DARVTQTPRHKVTEMGQEVTMRCQPILGHNTVFWYRQTMMQGLELLAYFRNRAPLDDSGMPKDRFSAEMPDATLATLKIQPSEPRDSAVYFCASGSGMNTEAFFGQGTRLTVV.

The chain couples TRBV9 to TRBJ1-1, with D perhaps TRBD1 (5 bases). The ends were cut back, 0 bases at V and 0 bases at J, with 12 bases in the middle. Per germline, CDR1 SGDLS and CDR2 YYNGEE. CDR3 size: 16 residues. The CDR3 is CASSVGGEGMNTEAFF. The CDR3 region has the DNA TGTGCCAGCAGCGTAGGTGGGGAGGGGATGAACACTGAAGCTTTCTTT. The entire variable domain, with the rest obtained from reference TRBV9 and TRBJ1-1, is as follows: DSGVTQTPKHLITATGQRVTLRCSPRSGDLSVYWYQQSLDQGLQFLIQYYNGEERAKGNILERFSAQQFPDLHSELNLSSLELGDSALYFCASSVGGEGMNTEAFFGQGTRLTVV.

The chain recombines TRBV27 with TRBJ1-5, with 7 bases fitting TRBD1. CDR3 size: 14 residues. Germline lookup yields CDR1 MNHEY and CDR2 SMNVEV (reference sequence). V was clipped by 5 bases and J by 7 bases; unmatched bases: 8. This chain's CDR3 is CASSPDRVEQPQHF. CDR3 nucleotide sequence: TGTGCCAGCAGTCCCGACAGGGTAGAACAGCCCCAGCATTTT.

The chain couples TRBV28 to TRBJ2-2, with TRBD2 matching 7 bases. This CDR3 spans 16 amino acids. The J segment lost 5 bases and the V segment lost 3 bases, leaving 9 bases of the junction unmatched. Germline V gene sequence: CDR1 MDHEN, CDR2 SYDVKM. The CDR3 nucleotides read TGTGCCAGCAGTTTGTTCGCGGGAGTTATTACCGGGGAGCTGTTTTTT. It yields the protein CASSLFAGVITGELFF.

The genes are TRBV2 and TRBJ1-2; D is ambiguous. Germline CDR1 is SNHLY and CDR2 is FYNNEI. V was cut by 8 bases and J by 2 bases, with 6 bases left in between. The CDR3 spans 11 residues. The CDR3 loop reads CASAGNYGYTF. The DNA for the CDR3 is TGTGCCAGCGCGGGAAACTATGGCTACACCTTC. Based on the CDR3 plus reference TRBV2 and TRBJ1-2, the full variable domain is EPEVTQTPSHQVTQMGQEVILRCVPISNHLYFYWYRQILGQKVEFLVSFYNNEISEKSEIFDDQFSVERPDGSNFTLKIRSTKLEDSAMYFCASAGNYGYTFGSGTRLTVV.

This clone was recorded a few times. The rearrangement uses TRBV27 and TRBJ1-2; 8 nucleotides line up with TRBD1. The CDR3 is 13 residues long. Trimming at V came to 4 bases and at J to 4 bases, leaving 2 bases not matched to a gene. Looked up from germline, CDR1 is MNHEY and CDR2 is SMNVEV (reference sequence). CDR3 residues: CASSYDRGYGYTF. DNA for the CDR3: TGTGCCAGCAGTTACGACAGGGGCTATGGCTACACCTTC.

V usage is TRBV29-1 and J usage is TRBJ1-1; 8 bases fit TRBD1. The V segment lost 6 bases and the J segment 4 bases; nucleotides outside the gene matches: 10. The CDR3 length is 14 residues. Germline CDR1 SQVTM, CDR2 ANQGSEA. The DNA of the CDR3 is TGCAGCGTGGCCGCAGGGGGCAGGGTCACTGAAGCTTTCTTT. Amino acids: CSVAAGGRVTEAFF.

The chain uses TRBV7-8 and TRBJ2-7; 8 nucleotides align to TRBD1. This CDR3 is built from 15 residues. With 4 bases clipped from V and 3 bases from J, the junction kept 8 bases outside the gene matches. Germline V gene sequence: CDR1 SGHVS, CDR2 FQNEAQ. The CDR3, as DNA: TGTGCCAGCAGCTCGACCGGACAGGGTTTCTACGAGCAGTACTTC. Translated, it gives CASSSTGQGFYEQYF.

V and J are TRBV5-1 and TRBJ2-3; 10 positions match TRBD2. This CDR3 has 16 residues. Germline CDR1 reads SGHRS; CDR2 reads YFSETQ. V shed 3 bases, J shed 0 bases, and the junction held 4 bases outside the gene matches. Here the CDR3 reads CASSWGTSVSTDTQYF. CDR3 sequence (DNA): TGCGCCAGCAGCTGGGGGACTAGCGTTAGCACAGATACGCAGTATTTT.

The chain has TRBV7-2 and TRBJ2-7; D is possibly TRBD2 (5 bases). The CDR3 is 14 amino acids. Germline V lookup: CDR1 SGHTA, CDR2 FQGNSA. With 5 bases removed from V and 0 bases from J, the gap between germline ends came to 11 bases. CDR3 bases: TGTGCCAGCAGCCCTCTAGGGAGCTCCTACGAGCAGTACTTC. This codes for CASSPLGSSYEQYF.

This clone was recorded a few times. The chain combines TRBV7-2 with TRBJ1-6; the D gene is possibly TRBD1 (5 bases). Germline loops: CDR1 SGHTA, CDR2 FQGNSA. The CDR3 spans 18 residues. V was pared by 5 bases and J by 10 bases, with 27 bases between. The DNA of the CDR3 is TGTGCCAGCAGCCCAACCCCAAGAGACAGTAACAGTATCTCACCCCTCCACTTT. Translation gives CASSPTPRDSNSISPLHF.